A selection of T cell receptor beta chains follows, all from one sample in a study of T-cell memory formation after mild COVID-19. TCRdb re-called the 5' RACE reads with MiXCR, one entry per CDR3 protein. The table lists about 190,000 distinct CDR3 sequences, 20% to 25% of them singletons. The sample consisted of PBMCs or a T cell subset sorted from them (not recorded which). Receptors originate from an adult woman who had mild COVID-19 (a few samples of this study predate the infection). Cell type and time point are not known. Both conserved end residues are part of each CDR3. D genes are given only for firm matches. Not all rows give a size; the values are once, few, many and, for expanded clones, a class.

clone_size	v_call	d_call	j_call	cdr3_aa	cdr3_nt
many	TRBV6-2/TRBV6-3	-	TRBJ2-3	CASSYSVANYLDTQYF	TGTGCCAGCAGTTACTCGGTAGCGAACTACCTAGATACGCAGTATTTT
-	TRBV9	-	TRBJ1-3	CASSEHSGNTIYF	TGTGCCAGCAGCGAACACTCTGGAAACACCATATATTTT
many	TRBV29-1	TRBD1	TRBJ2-7	CSVEGDRGRYEQYF	TGCAGCGTTGAAGGCGACAGGGGACGCTACGAGCAGTACTTC
-	TRBV7-4	-	TRBJ2-1	CASSLAGGPDNEQFF	TGTGCCAGCAGCTTAGCGGGGGGGCCAGACAATGAGCAGTTCTTC
-	TRBV28	TRBD2	TRBJ2-3	CASGNRVLAGGYLSTDTQYF	TGTGCCAGCGGAAACCGGGTACTAGCGGGAGGATACCTGAGCACAGATACGCAGTATTTT
-	TRBV12-3/TRBV12-4	TRBD1	TRBJ2-7	CASSPGQVSSYEQYF	TGTGCCAGCAGCCCGGGACAGGTTAGCTCCTACGAGCAGTACTTC
few	TRBV3-1	TRBD1	TRBJ1-1	CASSQDWGQGRTRATEAFF	TGTGCCAGCAGCCAAGACTGGGGACAGGGGCGAACCCGGGCCACTGAAGCTTTCTTT
-	TRBV27	-	TRBJ1-1	CASSPFRVGGDTEAFF	TGTGCCAGCAGTCCGTTCAGGGTGGGTGGGGACACTGAAGCTTTCTTT
-	TRBV15	-	TRBJ1-2	CATSTPPLRGYTF	TGTGCCACCAGCACCCCTCCCCTCCGAGGCTACACCTTC
-	TRBV12-3/TRBV12-4	-	TRBJ2-1	CASSGDEAGSSYNEQFF	TGTGCCAGCAGTGGGGACGAGGCAGGGAGCTCCTACAATGAGCAGTTCTTC
-	TRBV12-3/TRBV12-4	-	TRBJ1-2	CASSLTQGSGYTF	TGTGCCAGCAGTTTAACCCAGGGCTCTGGCTACACCTTC
-	TRBV4-1	TRBD1	TRBJ2-7	CASRQEAQGVSYEQYF	TGCGCCAGCAGACAAGAGGCCCAGGGGGTCTCCTACGAGCAGTACTTC
few	TRBV12-3/TRBV12-4	-	TRBJ2-7	CASSERRGAAYEQYF	TGTGCCAGCAGCGAACGACGGGGGGCCGCCTACGAGCAGTACTTC
-	TRBV5-1	-	TRBJ2-7	CASMEVPYDYEQYF	TGCGCCAGCATGGAAGTGCCCTACGACTACGAGCAGTACTTC
few	TRBV29-1	-	TRBJ1-2	CSVPPGREGWGDGYTF	TGCAGCGTACCACCCGGGAGAGAGGGATGGGGGGATGGCTACACCTTC
-	TRBV6-5	-	TRBJ2-5	CASGWGVETQYF	TGTGCCAGCGGATGGGGCGTGGAGACCCAGTACTTC
-	TRBV7-3	-	TRBJ1-1	CASSTGGSSTEAFF	TGTGCCAGCAGCACCGGGGGATCGAGCACTGAAGCTTTCTTT
-	TRBV4-3	-	TRBJ2-1	CASSQDRMGSYNEQFF	TGCGCCAGCAGCCAAGATCGCATGGGCTCCTACAATGAGCAGTTCTTC
many	TRBV29-1	TRBD1	TRBJ2-7	CSVHRGGGNEQYF	TGCAGCGTTCACAGGGGCGGAGGCAACGAGCAGTACTTC
few	TRBV13	-	TRBJ2-7	CASSFIRSEQYF	TGTGCCAGCAGCTTTATCAGGAGCGAGCAGTACTTC
few	TRBV15	-	TRBJ2-5	CATSGTGLQETQYF	TGTGCCACCAGCGGAACGGGACTCCAAGAGACCCAGTACTTC
-	TRBV7-2	TRBD1	TRBJ1-2	CASSSTGDNNYGYTF	TGTGCCAGCAGCTCTACAGGGGACAATAACTATGGCTACACCTTC
-	TRBV5-1	TRBD1	TRBJ1-4	CASSPGTVDEKLFF	TGCGCCAGCAGCCCCGGGACAGTCGATGAAAAACTGTTTTTT
-	TRBV5-5	TRBD1	TRBJ2-4	CASRGQGTQYF	TGTGCCAGCAGAGGACAGGGGACTCAGTACTTC
medium-sized	TRBV7-8	-	TRBJ2-1	CASSLKESGPYNEQFF	TGTGCCAGCAGCTTAAAGGAGTCAGGACCCTACAATGAGCAGTTCTTC
-	TRBV6-2/TRBV6-3	-	TRBJ2-6	CASSLLRVAGANVLTF	TGTGCCAGCAGTTTGCTAAGGGTGGCTGGGGCCAACGTCCTGACTTTC
-	TRBV19	-	TRBJ2-1	CASSILRADNEQFF	TGTGCCAGTAGTATCCTCCGGGCTGACAATGAGCAGTTCTTC
-	TRBV15	-	TRBJ1-1	CATSRAVNTEAFF	TGTGCCACCAGCAGAGCAGTGAACACTGAAGCTTTCTTT
few	TRBV14	TRBD1	TRBJ1-2	CASSQADRGNYGYTF	TGTGCCAGCAGCCAAGCAGACAGGGGGAACTATGGCTACACCTTC
few	TRBV3-1	TRBD1	TRBJ1-5	CASSQDFGTGYQPQHF	TGTGCCAGCAGCCAAGATTTCGGGACAGGGTATCAGCCCCAGCATTTT
many	TRBV7-2	-	TRBJ1-3	CASSLDGTTGNTIYF	TGTGCCAGCAGCTTAGACGGGACAACTGGAAACACCATATATTTT
few	TRBV27	TRBD2	TRBJ2-1	CASRVGGVMIF	TGTGCCAGCAGAGTTGGGGGGGTGATGATCTTC
-	TRBV4-3	TRBD2	TRBJ2-3	CASSQERLAGGLGTQYF	TGCGCCAGCAGCCAAGAGCGACTAGCGGGAGGGCTCGGTACGCAGTATTTT
few	TRBV12-3/TRBV12-4	-	TRBJ1-4	CASSSNPGPFNEKLFF	TGTGCCAGCAGTTCGAATCCGGGACCATTTAATGAAAAACTGTTTTTT
-	TRBV24-1	-	TRBJ1-2	CATSDAGALSGYGYTF	TGTGCCACCAGTGATGCTGGGGCTCTTTCAGGCTATGGCTACACCTTC
few	TRBV9	TRBD2	TRBJ2-1	CASSVQTSGSYNEQFF	TGTGCCAGCAGCGTACAAACTAGCGGCTCCTACAATGAGCAGTTCTTC
-	TRBV12-3/TRBV12-4	TRBD1	TRBJ2-1	CASNSDRAFYNEQFF	TGTGCCAGCAATTCGGACAGGGCATTCTACAATGAGCAGTTCTTC
few	TRBV21-1	-	TRBJ2-3	CASSNRIAGSGTDTQYF	TGTGCCAGCAGCAATCGTATAGCGGGGAGCGGCACAGATACGCAGTATTTT
-	TRBV11-2	TRBD2	TRBJ2-1	CASSSIAGEQFF	TGTGCCAGCAGCTCAATAGCGGGGGAGCAGTTCTTC
many	TRBV24-1	TRBD1	TRBJ2-5	CATSERDRGRETQYF	TGTGCCACCAGTGAAAGGGACAGGGGGCGAGAGACCCAGTACTTC
many	TRBV6-5	-	TRBJ1-5	CASSYGSNQPQHF	TGTGCCAGCAGTTACGGCAGCAATCAGCCCCAGCATTTT
-	TRBV12-3/TRBV12-4	-	TRBJ2-1	CASSLDGGSYEQFF	TGTGCCAGCAGTTTAGACGGGGGCTCCTACGAGCAGTTCTTC
-	TRBV7-8	TRBD2	TRBJ2-1	CASSLTSGIRNEQFF	TGTGCCAGCAGCTTGACTAGCGGGATCCGCAATGAGCAGTTCTTC
many	TRBV11-2	-	TRBJ1-1	CASSLRALEAFF	TGTGCCAGCAGCTTAAGGGCCCTTGAAGCTTTCTTT
few	TRBV5-1	TRBD1	TRBJ1-1	CASSSEDRGETEAFF	TGCGCCAGCAGCTCGGAGGACAGGGGCGAAACTGAAGCTTTCTTT
few	TRBV7-8	-	TRBJ2-3	CAIRRSSSTDTQYF	TGTGCCATCCGGAGGTCTAGTTCCACAGATACGCAGTATTTT
many	TRBV5-1	TRBD2	TRBJ2-1	CASSWEGFGSSYNEQFF	TGCGCCAGCAGCTGGGAGGGGTTTGGGAGCTCCTACAATGAGCAGTTCTTC
-	TRBV7-8	-	TRBJ1-1	CASSLSTVQMNTEAFF	TGTGCCAGCAGCTTAAGTACAGTTCAGATGAACACTGAAGCTTTCTTT
few	TRBV9	-	TRBJ2-5	CASSLAGTTQETQYF	TGTGCCAGCAGCCTAGCCGGGACAACACAAGAGACCCAGTACTTC
few	TRBV7-8	-	TRBJ1-1	CASNPRGNTEAFF	TGTGCCAGCAACCCTAGGGGGAACACTGAAGCTTTCTTT
-	TRBV24-1	TRBD1	TRBJ2-5	CATSERTGGETQYF	TGTGCCACCAGTGAAAGGACAGGGGGAGAGACCCAGTACTTC
few	TRBV4-1	TRBD2	TRBJ2-1	CASSQGMPGGNEQFF	TGCGCCAGCAGCCAAGGGATGCCGGGAGGGAATGAGCAGTTCTTC
few	TRBV5-1	-	TRBJ2-7	CASSLRGGGDEQYF	TGCGCCAGCAGCTTGAGAGGGGGTGGTGACGAGCAGTACTTC
few	TRBV7-9	-	TRBJ1-5	CASSLESTWSNQPQHF	TGTGCCAGCAGCTTAGAGAGCACCTGGAGCAATCAGCCCCAGCATTTT
few	TRBV6-2/TRBV6-3	-	TRBJ2-1	CASSYDGNYNEQFF	TGTGCCAGCAGCTACGATGGGAACTACAATGAGCAGTTCTTC
once	TRBV2	-	TRBJ2-1	CASSEEASRGNEQFF	TGTGCCAGCAGTGAAGAGGCTAGTAGGGGCAATGAGCAGTTCTTC